These T cell receptor beta chains were read from a single sample in a study of CD8+CD57+ T cells in acquired aplastic anemia. MiXCR, run by TCRdb on the reads, gives a single entry per CDR3 protein. The table lists around 200,000 distinct CDR3 sequences, almost 50% of them singletons. Sample: sorted CD4+, CD8+, or CD8+CD57+ T cells (not recorded which) from PBMCs. The receptor set was obtained from a human donor with aplastic anemia. CDR3s include the opening cysteine and the closing phenylalanine or tryptophan. D genes are given only for firm matches. Rows may omit the clone size; those that give it use once, few, many or a size class.

- many TRBJ1-4 TRBV12-3/TRBV12-4 TGTGCCAGCAGTCGTGGGGGCAGGGAAAAACTGTTTTTT CASSRGGREKLFF
- many TRBJ1-2 TRBV10-3 TGTGCCATCCACGGGGATAATGGCTACACCTTC CAIHGDNGYTF
TRBD2 many TRBJ2-1 TRBV11-2 TGTGCCAGCAGCTTAGACGGGGGGGCGTACAATGAGCAGTTCTTC CASSLDGGAYNEQFF
TRBD2 - TRBJ2-7 TRBV2 TGTGCCAGCAGTGCCAGGACTAGCGATCACTACGAGCAGTACTTC CASSARTSDHYEQYF
- many TRBJ1-4 TRBV20-1 TGCAGTGCTAGAGCCCCTACAGGGACGGGGGAAAAACTGTTTTTT CSARAPTGTGEKLFF
TRBD2 - TRBJ2-1 TRBV2 TGTGCCAGTAGAGCGGGGGCTGGGGGTGAGCAGTTCTTC CASRAGAGGEQFF
- - TRBJ2-3 TRBV7-9 TGTGCCAGCAGCTTATGGGGGCGGCGGGTGGGTACGCAGTATTTT CASSLWGRRVGTQYF
TRBD1 - TRBJ2-1 TRBV24-1 TGTGCCACCAGTGATCGACAGGGGCGCTACAATGAGCAGTTCTTC CATSDRQGRYNEQFF
TRBD2 once TRBJ2-7 TRBV2 TGTGCCAGCAGCCGGAGGAGGGTGACTAGCGGGGGCTACGAGCAGTACTTC CASSRRRVTSGGYEQYF
TRBD2 many TRBJ2-1 TRBV11-2 TGTGCCAGCAGCGCGCGGGGGGCCGAGATCTACAATGAGCAGTTCTTC CASSARGAEIYNEQFF
- many TRBJ1-6 TRBV5-1 TGCGCCAGCAGCCCGGAGGGGGGCCTTAATTCACCCCTCCACTTT CASSPEGGLNSPLHF
- once TRBJ1-6 TRBV29-1 TGCAGCGTTGGGGGCCGGGTCCTATCACCCCTCCACTTT CSVGGRVLSPLHF